This TCR beta chain was sequenced in a study of cytotoxic CD8 clonotypes in ibrutinib-treated CLL (dated by TCRdb to the early 2020s). Regarding the study in general: The cohort included roughly 15 treatment-naive and some twelve relapsed/refractory patients; about 18 were IGHV unmutated. Responses were partial in about 25 patients and complete in 2; after median about 70 months follow-up, about 15 stayed in remission and about twelve progressed. On average, each sample had some 260,000 productive templates and approximately 85,000 productive rearrangements. Response samples were taken after a median of roughly a year on treatment, ranging from about 6 to 40 months. Cryopreserved peripheral blood mononuclear cells were obtained before treatment, at response, and at either sustained remission or disease progression. All remission and progressive disease samples were collected while patients were still receiving ibrutinib. Of the 86 participants in the trial, 26 had longitudinal samples available. Beyond this particular receptor, the publication reports: Baseline clonality was found to be higher than that of age-matched healthy donors and was strongly correlated with circulating CD8+ T-cell counts. Sampling times were not matched between patients in sustained remission and patients whose disease was progressing, and lymph node repertoires were not examined. At ibrutinib response clonality went up, during sustained remission it held steady, and at progression it dropped back toward baseline. Public clonotypes were rare and either contracted or stayed stable during treatment, and the rise in clonality at ibrutinib response reflected the expansion of private clonotypes.

CDR1 MNHNS and CDR2 SASEGT were looked up in the germline V gene. The CDR3 has 16 amino acids, counting the end cysteine and phenylalanine. The entry retains the CDR3 DNA only, 48 bases that are in frame from base 1. V is pared back by 4 bases and J by 4 bases, with 17 bases lying between the germline termini. With regard to this clone: No antigen is known for it. No base-level quality is on record; no much larger clone is a single base apart.

Each clonotype received, on average, around 10x coverage in deep resolution sequencing performed on a MiSeq, where the target depth lay between 1 in 1 million and 1 in 200,000 T cells. The immunoSEQ hsTCRB Kit was used to generate TCR beta libraries. The authors' analysis ran thus. Data were analyzed with ImmunoSEQ Data Assistant and ImmunoSEQ Analyzer, with V, D and J genes assigned per IMGT definitions. Clonality, which ranges from 0 to 1, was calculated by subtracting the normalized Shannon entropy of productive rearrangement frequencies from one. Only overrepresented clonotypes making up at least 0.05% of each patient's repertoire were included in the public clonotype analysis. About 13 age-matched healthy donor repertoires from immuneACCESS were used as controls for clonality. TCRdb's version of the immuneACCESS table is confined to in-frame rearrangements and falls short of the full clone set. An unresolved V gene accounts for under half of the shortfall where checked; the remainder is of unknown origin. That table furnishes V, J and clone size, whereas the DNA furnished D and trimming. The sample table records around 70,000 clones; less than 95% of these occur just once. Approximately 3% of the sample is taken by the ten largest.

What this sample's time point label stands for: 12 to 13 months on ibrutinib. Roughly 1.9 micrograms of genomic DNA were extracted from cryopreserved PBMCs for TCR beta library preparation. Longitudinal blood samples from CLL patients receiving ibrutinib monotherapy were subjected to high-throughput TCR beta sequencing. Patients were enrolled in a phase 2 open-label single-center ibrutinib monotherapy trial. This sample comprised PBMCs, obtained after 12 months of ibrutinib treatment. This TCR was sampled from a human donor with chronic lymphocytic leukemia. The chain was built from TRBV6-1 and TRBJ1-5, and the D gene may be TRBD1, 5 bases matching. CDR3 sequence: CASSGAGTPGNQPQHF. The nucleotide sequence reads TGTGCCAGCAGTGGAGCCGGGACTCCCGGTAATCAGCCCCAGCATTTT.